Detailed here is one T cell receptor (beta chain). The sample belongs to a study of blood T cell repertoires in COVID-19. Here immunoSEQ multiplex PCR was the method, and the copy in TCRdb shows in-frame clones only, minus some. This table holds around 260,000 clones, about 80% found once. Germline CDR1 is SGHTA and CDR2 is FQGTGA. The CDR3 spans 13 residues. V lost 1 base and J 6 bases, leaving 6 bases between the germline ends. V gene TRBV7-3 combines with J gene TRBJ2-2; D is unresolved. The receptor's source is an older person with COVID-19, enrolled during active disease. The sequenced sample consisted of peripheral blood. CDR3 amino acids: CASSLIRAGELFF. CDR3 in DNA: TGTGCCAGCAGCTTAATACGGGCCGGGGAGCTGTTTTTT.